The rows below give T cell receptor beta chains drawn from one sample of a study of metastatic and nonmetastatic thyroid tumors. From the PCR reads, TCRdb re-called clones with MiXCR. The sample has about 17,000 clones; about 26% are singletons. The sequenced material came from tumor tissue. Source of these receptors: a female donor with papillary thyroid cancer or a benign thyroid nodule (not recorded which). Some clones in this sample may be carry-over from other donors' samples. CDR3s include the opening cysteine and the closing phenylalanine or tryptophan. A D gene is named only where the DNA matches it firmly. Clone size is shown for a subset of rows, as once, few, many or a class of expanded clone.

NA TRBJ2-7 TRBV11-1 NA TGTGCCAGCAGCTTAGAGGGGTACGGGTACGAGCAGTACTTC CASSLEGYGYEQYF
NA TRBJ2-3 TRBV7-6 NA TGTGCCAGCAGCTCTAGGATAACAGATACGCAGTATTTT CASSSRITDTQYF
NA TRBJ2-5 TRBV9 NA TGTGCCAGCAGCGTAGGGGGAGACAGGCCAGAGACCCAGTACTTC CASSVGGDRPETQYF
many TRBJ2-2 TRBV18 NA TGTGCCAGCTCACCACCAAACACCGGGGAGCTGTTTTTT CASSPPNTGELFF
many TRBJ2-1 TRBV3-1 TRBD2 TGTGCCAGCAGCCAACGCGGACTAGCGGGAGGCAATGAGCAGTTCTTC CASSQRGLAGGNEQFF
many TRBJ1-2 TRBV29-1 TRBD1 TGCAGCGTTGGACAGGGGGGCGACTACACCTTC CSVGQGGDYTF
many TRBJ1-2 TRBV5-6 NA TGTGCCAGCAACGTGTGGGGGAGGTATGGCTACACCTTC CASNVWGRYGYTF
NA TRBJ2-6 TRBV3-1 NA TGTGCCAGCAGTCCGCAGGTTACTGGGGCCAACGTCCTGACTTTC CASSPQVTGANVLTF
many TRBJ2-5 TRBV6-5 NA TGTGCCAGCAGTTACTACCGGAGCGGGGAGACCCAGTACTTC CASSYYRSGETQYF
NA TRBJ2-7 TRBV18 TRBD1 TGTGCCAGCTCACCGGGACAGGGGGGCCCCTACGAGCAGTACTTC CASSPGQGGPYEQYF
many TRBJ2-7 TRBV19 TRBD2 TGTGCCAGTAGTTCCCGACTAGCGGGAGGCTACGAGCAGTACTTC CASSSRLAGGYEQYF
NA TRBJ2-6 TRBV2 TRBD1 TGTGCCAGCAGCCAGGGCCCCAAGACAGGGGTAATCTCTGGGGCCAACGTCCTGACTTTC CASSQGPKTGVISGANVLTF
many TRBJ2-5 TRBV7-9 NA TGTGCCAGCAGCACCGGGCCCATGGAGACCCAGTACTTC CASSTGPMETQYF
NA TRBJ2-7 TRBV11-2 NA TGTGCTAGCAGCTCCCAGGAGCGGGTACCCTCCTACGAGCAGTACTTC CASSSQERVPSYEQYF
many TRBJ2-3 TRBV2 TRBD2 TGTGCCAGTAAGAGGGTAGCGGGGGGGCCAGATACGCAGTATTTT CASKRVAGGPDTQYF
NA TRBJ2-3 TRBV18 NA TGTGCCAGCTCACCGGACGGAGTCACAGATACGCAGTATTTT CASSPDGVTDTQYF
many TRBJ2-7 TRBV19 TRBD2 TGTGCCAGTAGTGTCTCCGGGACTAGCGGGGGCGAGCAGTACTTC CASSVSGTSGGEQYF
few TRBJ1-2 TRBV28 NA TGTGCCAGCAGTTTATATCTCCGGGAGACGAACTATGGCTACACCTTC CASSLYLRETNYGYTF
NA TRBJ2-3 TRBV9 NA TGTGCCAGCAGCGTAGGTTGGGGGAGTAGCACAGATACGCAGTATTTT CASSVGWGSSTDTQYF
NA TRBJ2-7 TRBV6-1 NA TGTGCCAGCAGGGCCGTTACGGGACCCCTAATGCACGAGCAGTACTTC CASRAVTGPLMHEQYF
many TRBJ1-3 TRBV5-6 NA TGTGCCAGCAGCCTTCCAACGGGGACCGAAAACACCATATATTTT CASSLPTGTENTIYF
NA TRBJ1-2 TRBV27 NA TGTGCCAGCAGAGATTTTCGGACTTTCTCCTACACCTTC CASRDFRTFSYTF
medium-sized TRBJ2-3 TRBV5-1 TRBD2 TGCGCCAGCAGCTCTAGCGGGGGGGCAGATACGCAGTATTTT CASSSSGGADTQYF
few TRBJ1-2 TRBV6-1 NA TGTGCCAGCAGCCCTTCTGGCATGGAGCGTGGCTACACCTTC CASSPSGMERGYTF
many TRBJ2-1 TRBV7-2 TRBD2 TGTGCCAGCAGGGCGGCGGGGGTTAAAGAGCAGTTCTTC CASRAAGVKEQFF
once TRBJ1-1 TRBV7-2 NA TGTGCCAGCAGCTTTTCGGGGGACACTGAAGCTTTCTTT CASSFSGDTEAFF
NA TRBJ1-1 TRBV6-5 NA TGTGCCAGCAGTTACATGGCAGACATTAACACTGAAGCTTTCTTT CASSYMADINTEAFF
NA TRBJ1-5 TRBV4-1 NA TGCGCCAGCAGCCGGTCGACAGGAGACAATCAGCCCCAGCATTTT CASSRSTGDNQPQHF
many TRBJ2-5 TRBV5-5 TRBD2 TGTGCCAGCAGCCCGACTAGCGGGGGGGCGGAGACCCAGTACTTC CASSPTSGGAETQYF